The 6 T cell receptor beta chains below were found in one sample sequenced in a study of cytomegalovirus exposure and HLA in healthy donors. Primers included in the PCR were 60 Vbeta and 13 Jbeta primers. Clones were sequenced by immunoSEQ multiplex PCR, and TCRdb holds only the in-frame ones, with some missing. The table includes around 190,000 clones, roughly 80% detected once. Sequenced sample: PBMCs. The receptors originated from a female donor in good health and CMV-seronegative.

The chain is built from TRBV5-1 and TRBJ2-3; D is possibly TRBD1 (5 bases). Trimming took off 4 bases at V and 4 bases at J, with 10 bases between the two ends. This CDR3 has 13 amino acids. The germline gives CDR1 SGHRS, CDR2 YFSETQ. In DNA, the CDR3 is TGCGCCAGCAGCCGCCAGGGATCAGATACGCAGTATTTT. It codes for CASSRQGSDTQYF.

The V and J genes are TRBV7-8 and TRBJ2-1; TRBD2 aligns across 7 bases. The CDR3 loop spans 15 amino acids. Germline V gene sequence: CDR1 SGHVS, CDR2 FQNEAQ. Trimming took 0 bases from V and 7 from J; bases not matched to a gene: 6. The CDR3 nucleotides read TGTGCCAGCAGCTTAGCGGTCGGGAGGATAAATGAGCAGTTCTTC. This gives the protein CASSLAVGRINEQFF.

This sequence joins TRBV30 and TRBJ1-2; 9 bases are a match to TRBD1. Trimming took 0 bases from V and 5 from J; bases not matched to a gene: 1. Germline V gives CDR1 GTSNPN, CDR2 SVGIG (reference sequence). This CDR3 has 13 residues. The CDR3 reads CAWSVQGAYGYTF. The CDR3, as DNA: TGTGCCTGGAGTGTACAGGGGGCGTATGGCTACACCTTC.

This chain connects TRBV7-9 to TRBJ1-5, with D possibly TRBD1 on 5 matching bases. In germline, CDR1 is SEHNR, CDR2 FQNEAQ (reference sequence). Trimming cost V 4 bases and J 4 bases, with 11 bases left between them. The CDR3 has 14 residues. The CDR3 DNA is TGTGCCAGCAGCTGGTCCTCAGGGAATCAGCCCCAGCATTTT. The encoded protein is CASSWSSGNQPQHF.

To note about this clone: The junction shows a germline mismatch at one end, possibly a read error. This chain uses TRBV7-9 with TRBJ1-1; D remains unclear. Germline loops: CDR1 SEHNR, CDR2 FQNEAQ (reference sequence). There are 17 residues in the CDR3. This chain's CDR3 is CSSSPRQETHMNTEAFF. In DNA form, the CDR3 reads TGTTCCAGCAGCCCCCGGCAGGAAACTCATATGAACACTGAAGCTTTCTTT. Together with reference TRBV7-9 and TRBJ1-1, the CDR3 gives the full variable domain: DTGVSQNPRHKITKRGQNVTFRCDPISEHNRLYWYRQTLGQGPEFLTYFQNEAQLEKSRLLSDRFSAERPKGSFSTLEIQRTEQGDSAMYLCSSSPRQETHMNTEAFFGQGTRLTVV.

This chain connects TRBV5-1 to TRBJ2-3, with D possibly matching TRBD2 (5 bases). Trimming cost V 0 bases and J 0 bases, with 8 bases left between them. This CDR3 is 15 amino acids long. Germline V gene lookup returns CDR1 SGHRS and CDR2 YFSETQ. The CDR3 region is CASSLDGVSTDTQYF. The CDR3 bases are TGCGCCAGCAGCTTGGACGGGGTCAGCACAGATACGCAGTATTTT.